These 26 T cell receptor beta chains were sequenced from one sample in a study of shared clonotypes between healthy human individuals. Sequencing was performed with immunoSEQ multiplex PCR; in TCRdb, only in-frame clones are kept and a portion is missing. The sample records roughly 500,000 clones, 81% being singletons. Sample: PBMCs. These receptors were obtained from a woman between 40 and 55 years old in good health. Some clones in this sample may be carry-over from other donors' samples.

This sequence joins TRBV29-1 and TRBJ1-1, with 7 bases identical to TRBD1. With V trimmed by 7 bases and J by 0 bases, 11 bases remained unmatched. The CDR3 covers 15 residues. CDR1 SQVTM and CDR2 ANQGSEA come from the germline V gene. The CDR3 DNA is TGCAGCGGGAGGGACAACAGGGGAATGAACACTGAAGCTTTCTTT. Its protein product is CSGRDNRGMNTEAFF.

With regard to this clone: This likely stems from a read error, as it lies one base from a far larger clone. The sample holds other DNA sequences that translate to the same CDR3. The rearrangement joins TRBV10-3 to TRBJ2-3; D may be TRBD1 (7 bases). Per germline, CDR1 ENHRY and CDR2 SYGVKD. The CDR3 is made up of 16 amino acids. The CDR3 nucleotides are TGTGCAATCAGTGAGTCCGGGGACAGCGGGTTGGATACGCAGTATTTT. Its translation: CAISESGDSGLDTQYF.

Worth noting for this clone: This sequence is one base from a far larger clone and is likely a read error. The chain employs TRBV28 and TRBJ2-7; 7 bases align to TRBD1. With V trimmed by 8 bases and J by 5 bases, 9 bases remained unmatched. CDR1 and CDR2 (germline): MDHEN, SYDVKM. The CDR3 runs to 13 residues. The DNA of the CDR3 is TGTGCCAGCGGCCGACAGGGACCCCACGAGCAGTACTTC. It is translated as CASGRQGPHEQYF.

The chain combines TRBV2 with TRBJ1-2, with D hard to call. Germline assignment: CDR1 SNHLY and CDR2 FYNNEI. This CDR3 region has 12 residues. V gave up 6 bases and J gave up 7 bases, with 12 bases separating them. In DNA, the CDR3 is TGTGCCAGCAGCAAAGAAGGGCTTGGCTACACCTTC. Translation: CASSKEGLGYTF.

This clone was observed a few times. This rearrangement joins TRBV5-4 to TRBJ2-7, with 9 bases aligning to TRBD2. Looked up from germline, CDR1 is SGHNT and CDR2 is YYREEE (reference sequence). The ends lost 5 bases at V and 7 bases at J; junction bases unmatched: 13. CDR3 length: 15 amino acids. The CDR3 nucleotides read TGTGCCAGCAGGCCTGGGACGGCGGGGGGGTCGGAGCAGTACTTC. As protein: CASRPGTAGGSEQYF. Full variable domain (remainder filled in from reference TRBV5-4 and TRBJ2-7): ETGVTQSPTHLIKTRGQQVTLRCSSQSGHNTVSWYQQALGQGPQFIFQYYREEENGRGNFPPRFSGLQFPNYSSELNVNALELDDSALYLCASRPGTAGGSEQYFGPGTRLTVT.

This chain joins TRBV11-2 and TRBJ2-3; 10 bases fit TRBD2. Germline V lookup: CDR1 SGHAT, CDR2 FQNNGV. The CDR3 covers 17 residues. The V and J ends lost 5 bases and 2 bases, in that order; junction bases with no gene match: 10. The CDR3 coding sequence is TGTGCCAGCAGCATCACCGGGACTAGCGTCATCACAGATACGCAGTATTTT. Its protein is CASSITGTSVITDTQYF. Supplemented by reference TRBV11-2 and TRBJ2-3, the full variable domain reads EAGVAQSPRYKIIEKRQSVAFWCNPISGHATLYWYQQILGQGPKLLIQFQNNGVVDDSQLPKDRFSAERLKGVDSTLKIQPAKLEDSAVYLCASSITGTSVITDTQYFGPGTRLTVL.

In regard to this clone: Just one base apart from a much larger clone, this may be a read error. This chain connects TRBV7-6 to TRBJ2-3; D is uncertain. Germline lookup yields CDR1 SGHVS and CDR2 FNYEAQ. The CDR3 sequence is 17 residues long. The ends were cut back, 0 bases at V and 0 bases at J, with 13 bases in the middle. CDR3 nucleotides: TGTGCCAGCAGCTTAGCAAGAATAGATCCTAGCACAGATACGCAGTATTTT. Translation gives CASSLARIDPSTDTQYF.

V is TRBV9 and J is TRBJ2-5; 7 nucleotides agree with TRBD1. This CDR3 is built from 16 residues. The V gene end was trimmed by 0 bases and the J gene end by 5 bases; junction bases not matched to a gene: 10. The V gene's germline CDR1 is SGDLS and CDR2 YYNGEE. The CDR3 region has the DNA TGTGCCAGCAGCGTAGGGATAGGGGGCGAAGTGGAGACCCAGTACTTC. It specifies CASSVGIGGEVETQYF.

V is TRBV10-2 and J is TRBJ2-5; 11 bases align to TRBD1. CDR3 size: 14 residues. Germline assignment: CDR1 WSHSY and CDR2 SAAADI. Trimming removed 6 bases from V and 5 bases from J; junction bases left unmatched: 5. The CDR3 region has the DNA TGCGCCAGCAGGGGACAGGGGGTAGGGGAGACCCAGTACTTC. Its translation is CASRGQGVGETQYF.

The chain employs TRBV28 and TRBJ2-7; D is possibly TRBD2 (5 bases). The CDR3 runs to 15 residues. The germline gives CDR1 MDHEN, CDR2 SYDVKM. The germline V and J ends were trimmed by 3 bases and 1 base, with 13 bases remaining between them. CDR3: CASSFRRLASYEQYF. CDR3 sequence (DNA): TGTGCCAGCAGTTTTCGGAGGTTAGCGTCCTACGAGCAGTACTTC.

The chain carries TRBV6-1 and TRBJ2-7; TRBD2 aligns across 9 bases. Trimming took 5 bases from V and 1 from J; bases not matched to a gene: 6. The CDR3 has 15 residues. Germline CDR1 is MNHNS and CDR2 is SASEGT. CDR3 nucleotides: TGTGCCAGCAGTCCCAATAGCGGGGGATCCTACGAGCAGTACTTC. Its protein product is CASSPNSGGSYEQYF.

CDR3 in amino acids: CASTNRATLAKLFF. The CDR3 DNA is TGTGCCAGTACAAACAGGGCAACCTTGGCAAAACTGTTTTTT. This rearrangement joins TRBV19 to TRBJ1-4; D possibly corresponds to TRBD1 (6 bases). Looked up from germline, CDR1 is LNHDA and CDR2 is SQIVND (reference sequence). This CDR3 is built from 14 residues. The V and J ends lost 7 bases and 10 bases respectively, with 19 bases between them.

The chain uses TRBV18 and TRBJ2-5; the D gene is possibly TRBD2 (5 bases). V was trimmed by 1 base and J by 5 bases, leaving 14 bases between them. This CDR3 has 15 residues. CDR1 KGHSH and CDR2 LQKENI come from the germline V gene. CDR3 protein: CASSPQSARRETQYF. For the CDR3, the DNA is TGTGCCAGCTCACCACAGTCGGCCAGGAGGGAGACCCAGTACTTC.

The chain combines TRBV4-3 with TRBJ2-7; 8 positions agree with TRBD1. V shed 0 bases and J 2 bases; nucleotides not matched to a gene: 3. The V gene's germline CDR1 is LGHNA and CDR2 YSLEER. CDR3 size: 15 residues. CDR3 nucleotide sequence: TGCGCCAGCAGCCAAGAGGGGGACAGGCCCTACGAGCAGTACTTC. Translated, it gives CASSQEGDRPYEQYF.

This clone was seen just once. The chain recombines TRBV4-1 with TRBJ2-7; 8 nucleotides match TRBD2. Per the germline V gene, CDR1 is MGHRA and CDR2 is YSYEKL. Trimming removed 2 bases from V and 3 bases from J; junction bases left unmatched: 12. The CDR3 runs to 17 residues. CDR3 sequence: CASSQTLAAMLRYEQYF. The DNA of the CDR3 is TGCGCCAGCAGCCAAACACTAGCGGCAATGCTACGCTACGAGCAGTACTTC.

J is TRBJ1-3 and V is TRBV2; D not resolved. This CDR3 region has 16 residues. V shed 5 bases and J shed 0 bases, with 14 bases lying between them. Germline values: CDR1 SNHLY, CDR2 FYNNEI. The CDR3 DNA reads TGTGCCAGCAGTTTCATTGCAGAATTCTCTGGAAACACCATATATTTT. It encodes CASSFIAEFSGNTIYF. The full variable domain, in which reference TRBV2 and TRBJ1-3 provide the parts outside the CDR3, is EPEVTQTPSHQVTQMGQEVILRCVPISNHLYFYWYRQILGQKVEFLVSFYNNEISEKSEIFDDQFSVERPDGSNFTLKIRSTKLEDSAMYFCASSFIAEFSGNTIYFGEGSWLTVV.

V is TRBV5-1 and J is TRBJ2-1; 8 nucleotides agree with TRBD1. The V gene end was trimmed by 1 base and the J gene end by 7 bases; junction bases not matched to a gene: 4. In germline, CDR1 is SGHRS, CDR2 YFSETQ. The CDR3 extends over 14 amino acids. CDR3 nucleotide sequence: TGCGCCAGCAGCTTGCAAACAGGGGGGAATGAGCAGTTCTTC. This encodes CASSLQTGGNEQFF.

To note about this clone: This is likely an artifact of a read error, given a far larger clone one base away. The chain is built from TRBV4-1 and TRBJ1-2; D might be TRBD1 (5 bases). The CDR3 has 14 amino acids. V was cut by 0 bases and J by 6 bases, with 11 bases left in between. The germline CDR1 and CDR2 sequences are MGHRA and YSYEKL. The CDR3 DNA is TGCGCCAGCAGCCAAGACAGGGTGGGCCATGGCTACACCTTC. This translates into CASSQDRVGHGYTF.

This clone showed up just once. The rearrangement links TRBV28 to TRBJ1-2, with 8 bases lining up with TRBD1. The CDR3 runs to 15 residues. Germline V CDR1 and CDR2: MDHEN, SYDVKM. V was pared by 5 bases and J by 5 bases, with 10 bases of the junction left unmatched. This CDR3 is CASSTTGGSDYGYTF. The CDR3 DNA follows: TGTGCCAGCAGTACCACAGGGGGATCTGATTATGGCTACACCTTC.

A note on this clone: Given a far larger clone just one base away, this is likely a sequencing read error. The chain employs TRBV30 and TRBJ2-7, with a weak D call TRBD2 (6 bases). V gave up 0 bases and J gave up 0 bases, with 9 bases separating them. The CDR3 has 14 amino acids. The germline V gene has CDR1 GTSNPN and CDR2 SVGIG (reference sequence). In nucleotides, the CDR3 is TGTGCCTGGAGTGTACTCGGGGGCTCCTACGAGCAGTACTTC. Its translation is CAWSVLGGSYEQYF.

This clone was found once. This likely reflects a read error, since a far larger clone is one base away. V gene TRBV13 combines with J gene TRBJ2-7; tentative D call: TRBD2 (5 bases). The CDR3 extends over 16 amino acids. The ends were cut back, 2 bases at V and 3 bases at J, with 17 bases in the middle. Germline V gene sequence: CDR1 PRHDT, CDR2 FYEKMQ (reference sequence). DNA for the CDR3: TGTGCCAGCAGCTTAACCTTCGTGAGGGATTACTACGAGCAGTACTTC. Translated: CASSLTFVRDYYEQYF.

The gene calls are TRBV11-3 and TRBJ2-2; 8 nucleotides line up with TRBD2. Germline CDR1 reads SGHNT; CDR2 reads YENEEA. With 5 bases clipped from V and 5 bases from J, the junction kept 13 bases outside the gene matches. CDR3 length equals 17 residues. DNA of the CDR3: TGTGCCAGCAGCCAGCGCTGGAGCGGGAGCGGGACCGGGGAGCTGTTTTTT. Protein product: CASSQRWSGSGTGELFF. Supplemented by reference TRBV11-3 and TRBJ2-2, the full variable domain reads EAGVVQSPRYKIIEKKQPVAFWCNPISGHNTLYWYLQNLGQGPELLIRYENEEAVDDSQLPKDRFSAERLKGVDSTLKIQPAELGDSAVYLCASSQRWSGSGTGELFFGEGSRLTVL.

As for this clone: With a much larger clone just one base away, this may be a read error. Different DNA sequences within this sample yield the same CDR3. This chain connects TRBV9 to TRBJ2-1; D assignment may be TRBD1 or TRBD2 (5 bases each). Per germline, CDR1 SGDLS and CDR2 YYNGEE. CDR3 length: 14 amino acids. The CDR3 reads CASSVDVGRNEQFF. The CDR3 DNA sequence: TGTGCAAGCAGCGTAGACGTGGGACGTAATGAGCAGTTCTTC.

CDR3 nucleotides: TGTGCCAGCAGCCAAGGCGGGACTAGCGGGAGGTTGGCGAGCGAGCAGTACTTC. Residues: CASSQGGTSGRLASEQYF. The chain has TRBV4-2 and TRBJ2-7; TRBD2 matches 15 bases. The length of the CDR3 is 18 residues. V was pared by 1 base and J by 6 bases, with 10 bases of the junction left unmatched. CDR1 is LGHNA and CDR2 is YNFKEQ in the germline V gene.

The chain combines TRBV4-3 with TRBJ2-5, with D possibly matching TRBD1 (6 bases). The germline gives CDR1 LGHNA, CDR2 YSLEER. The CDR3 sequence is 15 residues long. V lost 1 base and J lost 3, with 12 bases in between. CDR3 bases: TGCGCCAGCAGCCAAGTACAGGGCTTTGAAGAGACCCAGTACTTC. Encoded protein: CASSQVQGFEETQYF.

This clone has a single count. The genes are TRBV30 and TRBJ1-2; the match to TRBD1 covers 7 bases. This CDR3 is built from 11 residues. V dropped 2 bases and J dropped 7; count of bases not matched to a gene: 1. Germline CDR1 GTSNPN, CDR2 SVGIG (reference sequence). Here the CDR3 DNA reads TGTGCCTGGAGTCAGGGGGTTGGCTACACCTTC. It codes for CAWSQGVGYTF.